The rows below give T cell receptor beta chains drawn from one sample of a study of cytomegalovirus exposure and HLA in healthy donors. Sequencing was performed with immunoSEQ multiplex PCR; in TCRdb, only in-frame clones are kept and a portion is missing. The top ten hold 1% of the sample, which has about 130,000 clones, about 80% seen once. Sequencing input: PBMCs. Receptor source: a man aged 35-49 years in good health and CMV-seronegative. Both conserved end residues are part of each CDR3. A D gene is named only where the DNA matches it firmly. Expanded clones get a size class; other rows say once, few or many, or leave the size out.

J gene,D gene,V gene,clone size,CDR3 DNA,CDR3 protein
TRBJ1-5,TRBD1,TRBV28,NA,TGTGCCAGCAGCTTCTTAGAGACAGGGAAGGGTCAGCCCCAGCATTTT,CASSFLETGKGQPQHF
TRBJ1-1,NA,TRBV2,NA,TGTGCCAGCACTGACGTAGGGGCCCGTAACACTGAAGCTTTCTTT,CASTDVGARNTEAFF
TRBJ2-3,NA,TRBV19,NA,TGTGCCAGTAGTATAGGGCCCCTCAGGGCTAGCACAGATACGCAGTATTTT,CASSIGPLRASTDTQYF
TRBJ1-4,NA,TRBV7-2,few,TGTGCCAGCAGCTTAGCGCGAGATGAAAAACTGTTTTTT,CASSLARDEKLFF
TRBJ1-4,TRBD1,TRBV30,NA,TGTGCCTGGAGTGGTCCTCCAGGGGGTGAAAAACTGTTTTTT,CAWSGPPGGEKLFF
TRBJ2-1,TRBD2,TRBV30,NA,TGTGCCTGGAGCGGGGGGTCCTACAATGAGCAGTTCTTC,CAWSGGSYNEQFF
TRBJ1-6,NA,TRBV30,NA,TGTGCCTGGACAGGCCTCTCCTATAATTCACCCCTCCACTTT,CAWTGLSYNSPLHF
TRBJ2-7,TRBD1,TRBV7-9,NA,TGTGCCAGCAGCCCAGGACAGGGAGGAAGGCAGTACTTC,CASSPGQGGRQYF
TRBJ2-1,NA,TRBV7-2,NA,TGTGCCAGCAGAACTAGCCCGAGCCAAGATGAGCAGTTCTTC,CASRTSPSQDEQFF
TRBJ2-1,NA,TRBV2,NA,TGTGCCAGCAGTGGGTGGAGCAATGAGCAGTTCTTC,CASSGWSNEQFF
TRBJ2-1,TRBD2,TRBV6-6,few,TGTGCCAGCAGCACCACCGGGACTAGCTACAATGAGCAGTTCTTC,CASSTTGTSYNEQFF
TRBJ2-7,NA,TRBV28,few,TGTGCCAGCAGTACCTCCCCGCGGGGTACCTACGAGCAGTACTTC,CASSTSPRGTYEQYF
TRBJ2-7,NA,TRBV7-9,NA,TGTGCCAGCAGCCTCATGACATCCTCCTACGAGCAGTACTTC,CASSLMTSSYEQYF
TRBJ1-1,TRBD1,TRBV2,once,TGTGCCAGTACAGACGGTATTTTCGTGGACAGGGCAAACACTGAAGCTTTCTTT,CASTDGIFVDRANTEAFF
TRBJ2-5,NA,TRBV5-4,NA,TGTGCCAGCAGCTTCTATAACAGACAAGAGACCCAGTACTTC,CASSFYNRQETQYF
TRBJ2-6,NA,TRBV7-2,NA,TGTGCCAGCAGCCCCAGGGCCGTTTCTGGGGCCAACGTCCTGACTTTC,CASSPRAVSGANVLTF
TRBJ2-7,NA,TRBV5-1,NA,TGCGCCAGCAGTTTACAGGGTGATACCTACGAGCAGTACTTC,CASSLQGDTYEQYF
TRBJ2-7,NA,TRBV7-2,NA,TGTGCCAGCAGCTTTAGTCCCTACGAGCAGTACTTC,CASSFSPYEQYF
TRBJ2-7,TRBD1,TRBV7-2,once,TGTGCCAGCAGCGGTTTAGGACAGGGGATATACGAGCAGTACTTC,CASSGLGQGIYEQYF
TRBJ2-7,NA,TRBV28,NA,TGTGCCAGCAATAAGGCGGAGGGGAGCTACGAGCAGTACTTC,CASNKAEGSYEQYF
TRBJ2-5,NA,TRBV19,NA,TGTGCCAGTAGTATATGGTCAGGGTTGAAGACCCAGTACTTC,CASSIWSGLKTQYF
TRBJ2-3,TRBD2,TRBV9,NA,TGTGCCAGCAGCGTAGGTACTAGCGGGAGGCTCCTCACAGATACGCAGTATTTT,CASSVGTSGRLLTDTQYF